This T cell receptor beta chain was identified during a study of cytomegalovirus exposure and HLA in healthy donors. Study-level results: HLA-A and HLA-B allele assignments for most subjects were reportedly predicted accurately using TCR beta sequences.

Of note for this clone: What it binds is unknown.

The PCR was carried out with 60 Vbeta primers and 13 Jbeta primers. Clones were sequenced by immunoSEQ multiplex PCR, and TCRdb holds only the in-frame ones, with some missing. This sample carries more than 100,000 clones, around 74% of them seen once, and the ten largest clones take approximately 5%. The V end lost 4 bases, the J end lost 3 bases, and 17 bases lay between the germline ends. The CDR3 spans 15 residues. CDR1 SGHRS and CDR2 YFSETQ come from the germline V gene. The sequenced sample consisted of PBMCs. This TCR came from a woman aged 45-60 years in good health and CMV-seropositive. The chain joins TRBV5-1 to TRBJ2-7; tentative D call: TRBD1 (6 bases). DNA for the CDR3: TGCGCCAGCAGCCCCAGGGGTGGGGGCGGCTACGAGCAGTACTTC. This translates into CASSPRGGGGYEQYF.